One and the same sample provided the 11 T cell receptor beta chains below, sequenced in a study of blood T cell repertoires in COVID-19. Sequenced by immunoSEQ multiplex PCR; TCRdb stores in-frame clones only, minus some. Of approximately 260,000 clones in the sample, about nine tenths were seen once. The sample comprised PBMCs or T cells enriched from blood (not recorded which). Receptor source: a woman aged 60-75 years who had recovered from COVID-19.

This clone was picked up one time. The J gene is TRBJ2-3, the V gene TRBV24-1; 9 bases line up with TRBD2. V dropped 5 bases and J dropped 5; count of bases not matched to a gene: 7. The CDR3 spans 15 residues. CDR1 is KGHDR, CDR2 SFDVKD, per germline. The CDR3 reads CATSGGSGSRDTQYF. The CDR3 coding sequence is TGTGCCACCAGTGGTGGTAGCGGGAGTCGAGATACGCAGTATTTT.

As DNA, the CDR3 is TGTGCCAGCAGCTTCCACACAGCAGTGGGCACTGAAGCTTTCTTT. Protein product: CASSFHTAVGTEAFF. The chain employs TRBV11-2 and TRBJ1-1; D gene ambiguous. The germline V and J ends were trimmed by 3 bases and 4 bases, with 15 bases remaining between them. This CDR3 comprises 15 residues. Germline lookup yields CDR1 SGHAT and CDR2 FQNNGV.

CDR3 residues: CASSLEAGGLTAYEQYF. CDR3 sequence (DNA): TGTGCCAGCAGCTTAGAAGCGGGAGGGCTCACGGCCTACGAGCAGTACTTC. This rearrangement joins TRBV7-6 to TRBJ2-7; 10 nucleotides agree with TRBD2. Germline CDR1 and CDR2: SGHVS and FNYEAQ. J gave up 2 bases and V 1 base, and 8 bases lay outside the gene matches. The CDR3 covers 17 residues.

This clone has a single count. The V and J genes are TRBV11-2 and TRBJ1-2; D call uncertain. Germline loops: CDR1 SGHAT, CDR2 FQNNGV. V lost 0 bases and J 0 bases, leaving 5 bases between the germline ends. The CDR3 sequence is 14 residues long. The CDR3 is CASSLDRPNYGYTF. As DNA, the CDR3 is TGTGCCAGCAGCTTAGACAGGCCTAACTATGGCTACACCTTC.

V usage is TRBV5-1 and J usage is TRBJ2-3; 8 bases are a match to TRBD2. The CDR3 has 15 residues. After removal of 5 bases from V and 5 bases from J, the junction contained 10 bases not matched to a gene. The germline gives CDR1 SGHRS, CDR2 YFSETQ. CDR3 nucleotide sequence: TGCGCCAGCAGTGACAGCGGGAGCAAAGAAGATACGCAGTATTTT. Amino acid sequence: CASSDSGSKEDTQYF.

This rearrangement joins TRBV9 to TRBJ2-3, with 7 bases identical to TRBD2. CDR3 size: 15 residues. Losses at the gene ends were 0 bases for V and 4 bases for J; bases not matched to a gene: 5. Germline assignment: CDR1 SGDLS and CDR2 YYNGEE. CDR3 protein: CASSVAGTTADTQYF. The DNA of the CDR3 is TGTGCCAGCAGCGTAGCGGGGACTACCGCAGATACGCAGTATTTT.

The chain couples TRBV2 to TRBJ1-4, with a weak D call TRBD1 (6 bases). Germline V lookup: CDR1 SNHLY, CDR2 FYNNEI. Trimming pared 7 bases from V and 4 bases from J, leaving 13 bases between. The length of the CDR3 is 14 residues. This CDR3 is CASNLQGHNEKLFF. CDR3 bases: TGTGCCAGCAACCTACAGGGCCATAATGAAAAACTGTTTTTT.

This chain links TRBV7-3 with TRBJ2-1, with 13 bases matching TRBD2. V lost 0 bases to trimming and J lost 5 bases; unmatched junction nucleotides: 1. The CDR3 contains 16 residues. Per the germline V gene, CDR1 is SGHTA and CDR2 is FQGTGA. Written as DNA, the CDR3 is TGTGCCAGCAGCTTAACCGGGACTAGCGGGGACAATGAGCAGTTCTTC. As protein: CASSLTGTSGDNEQFF.

This clone was counted once. The chain couples TRBV20-1 to TRBJ2-1; D unclear. Per the germline V gene, CDR1 is DFQATT and CDR2 is SNEGSKA (reference sequence). Trimming removed 3 bases at V and 10 bases at J, with 4 bases between. The CDR3 extends over 9 amino acids. The CDR3 DNA is TGCAGTGCTAGTCAAGAGCAGTTCTTC. This codes for CSASQEQFF.

This chain uses TRBV12-5 with TRBJ2-5; D is possibly TRBD2 (6 bases). V lost 1 base and J 1 base, leaving 13 bases between the germline ends. Germline CDR1 is LGHNT and CDR2 is FRNRAP. The CDR3 sequence is 16 residues long. In DNA, the CDR3 is TGTGCTAGTGGTTTGGGCAAATCCGGGAGCCAAGAGACCCAGTACTTC. It specifies CASGLGKSGSQETQYF.

This clone has more than one count but fewer than ten. This chain's CDR3 is CASESGTGWNEQFF. The DNA of the CDR3 is TGTGCTAGTGAATCGGGGACAGGGTGGAATGAGCAGTTCTTC. J is TRBJ2-1 and V is TRBV12-5, with TRBD1 identical over 9 bases. This CDR3 has 14 residues. With V trimmed by 7 bases and J by 7 bases, 8 bases remained unmatched. In germline, CDR1 is LGHNT, CDR2 FRNRAP.